This is a list of T cell receptor beta chains from one sample in a study of shared clonotypes between healthy human individuals. The data were produced by immunoSEQ multiplex PCR, yet TCRdb's version contains in-frame clones alone and is incomplete. Among hundreds of thousands of clones, 92% were seen once, and the ten largest hold approximately 24%. Sample: naive CD8+ T cells sorted from blood. The receptors here all came from a man aged 30 to 39 in good health. CDR3s include the opening cysteine and the closing phenylalanine or tryptophan. The D gene is left open where the match is weak. Clone sizes are given selectively: once, few, many, or a class where the clone is expanded.

>NA|TRBV29-1|TRBD2|TRBJ2-1
TGCAGCGTTGAAGGTGAGCTAGCGGGAACCTACAATGAGCAGTTCTTC
CSVEGELAGTYNEQFF
>NA|TRBV28|NA|TRBJ1-2
TGTGCCAGCAGGGGTGGGGCCTTAAACACCTTC
CASRGGALNTF
>NA|TRBV6-5|TRBD1|TRBJ1-5
TGTGCCAGCAGTTACACCCAGGGGGTAAGCAATCAGCCCCAGCATTTT
CASSYTQGVSNQPQHF
>NA|TRBV7-9|TRBD1|TRBJ2-1
TGTGCCAGCAGCTTAAGCCGACAGGGGAACAATGAGCAGTTCTTC
CASSLSRQGNNEQFF
>once|TRBV7-9|TRBD1|TRBJ1-1
TGTGCCAGCAGCTTAAAAGACAGGGATCGAGAAGCTTTCTTT
CASSLKDRDREAFF
>NA|TRBV4-2|TRBD1|TRBJ2-1
TGTGCCAGCAGCCAAGAGCTTGGTCTAATACAGGGGGAAAGTTACAATGAGCAGTTCTTC
CASSQELGLIQGESYNEQFF
>NA|TRBV9|NA|TRBJ2-2
TGTGCCAGCAGCGTGGAGGGAGAGCACGGGGAGCTGTTTTTT
CASSVEGEHGELFF
>NA|TRBV30|NA|TRBJ2-7
TGTGCCTGGAGTGTCGGCAGGGGTTTCGAGCAGTACTTC
CAWSVGRGFEQYF
>few|TRBV7-3|NA|TRBJ2-2
TGTGCCAGCAGCCCTACAGGGCCCGGGGAGCTGTTTTTT
CASSPTGPGELFF
>NA|TRBV4-3|NA|TRBJ2-2
TGCGCCAGCAGCCAAGATTCGACCAACACCGGGGAGCTGTTTTTT
CASSQDSTNTGELFF
>NA|TRBV7-2|NA|TRBJ2-5
TGTGCCAGCAGCCCCGACGCGGGACTAGAGACCCAGTACTTC
CASSPDAGLETQYF
>NA|TRBV27|TRBD2|TRBJ2-5
TGTGCCAGCAGTCCGGATCTAGCGGGAGGAGAGACCCAGTACTTC
CASSPDLAGGETQYF
>NA|TRBV18|TRBD1|TRBJ2-1
TGTGCCAGCTCACCAACAGGGGGCTTCAATGAGCAGTTCTTC
CASSPTGGFNEQFF
>NA|TRBV7-2|TRBD1|TRBJ2-7
TGTGCCAGCAGTTCCGGGACAGGTTCCTCCTACGAGCAGTACTTC
CASSSGTGSSYEQYF
>once|TRBV4-1|NA|TRBJ2-5
TGCGCCAGCAGCCACGGAGCAGAGCAGTACTTC
CASSHGAEQYF
>NA|TRBV30|NA|TRBJ2-7
TGTGCCTGGAGCGGGGCAGCGTTTGGTTACGAGCAGTACTTC
CAWSGAAFGYEQYF
>NA|TRBV7-9|NA|TRBJ1-5
TGTGCCAGCAGCTTATTAGATCAGCCCCAGCATTTT
CASSLLDQPQHF
>few|TRBV19|NA|TRBJ1-1
TGTGCCAGTAGACAGAACACTGAAGCTTTCTTT
CASRQNTEAFF
>once|TRBV27|TRBD2|TRBJ2-7
TGTGCCAGCAGTTCCTGGACTAGCGGGAGTAGCGACGAGCAGTACTTC
CASSSWTSGSSDEQYF
>NA|TRBV7-9|NA|TRBJ1-4
TGTGCCAGCAGCCCCAGCCCTAGGGGTGAAAAACTGTTTTTT
CASSPSPRGEKLFF
>once|TRBV29-1|NA|TRBJ2-3
TGCAGCGCCGATGGACCCCCCCGGGGGCCGGCCTGGGATACGCAGTATTTT
CSADGPPRGPAWDTQYF
>NA|TRBV27|NA|TRBJ1-2
TGTGCCAGCAGTTTGGGCAGGGAGCGAGGCTACACCTTC
CASSLGRERGYTF
>once|TRBV11-3|TRBD2|TRBJ2-1
TGTGCCAGCAGCCCCACTAGCGGGAGCTCTGATGAGCAGTTCTTC
CASSPTSGSSDEQFF
>NA|TRBV19|NA|TRBJ2-1
TGTGCCAGTAGTATCGGGTCGGGGGGCGCCTACAATGAGCAGTTCTTC
CASSIGSGGAYNEQFF